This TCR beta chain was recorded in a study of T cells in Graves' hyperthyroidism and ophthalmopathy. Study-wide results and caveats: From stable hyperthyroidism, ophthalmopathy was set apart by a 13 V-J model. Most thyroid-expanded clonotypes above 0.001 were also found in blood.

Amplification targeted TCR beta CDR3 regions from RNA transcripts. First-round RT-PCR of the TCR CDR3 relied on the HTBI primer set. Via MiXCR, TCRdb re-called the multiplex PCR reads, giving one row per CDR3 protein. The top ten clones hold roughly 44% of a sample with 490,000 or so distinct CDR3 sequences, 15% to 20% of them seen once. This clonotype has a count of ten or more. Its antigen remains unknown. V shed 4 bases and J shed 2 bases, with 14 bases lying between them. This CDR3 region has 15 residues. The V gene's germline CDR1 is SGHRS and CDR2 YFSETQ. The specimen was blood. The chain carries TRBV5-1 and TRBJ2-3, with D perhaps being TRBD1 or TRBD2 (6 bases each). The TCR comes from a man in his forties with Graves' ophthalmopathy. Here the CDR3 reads CASSRGGKATDTQYF. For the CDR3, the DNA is TGCGCCAGCAGCCGAGGGGGGAAAGCCACAGATACGCAGTATTTT.